Below, one T cell receptor (beta chain) is given with its context. Its antigen is currently unknown. This entry is derived from a study of cytomegalovirus exposure and HLA in healthy donors. Study conclusions and caveats: Cytomegalovirus association was listed for approximately 160 TCR beta chains. It was assumed in the presence/absence analyses that sequencing depth was roughly uniform across donors. A previous analysis found most TCR beta V segments productive roughly 87% or roughly 30% of the time. For most subjects, TCR beta sequences were reported to predict HLA-A and HLA-B alleles with accuracy.

Germline assignment: CDR1 MDHEN and CDR2 SYDVKM. The CDR3 runs to 14 residues. J was trimmed by 5 bases and V by 5 bases; bases with no gene match: 5. The PCR had 60 Vbeta and 13 Jbeta primers. Data came from immunoSEQ multiplex PCR; TCRdb stores just in-frame clones and leaves some out. The profile shows over 85,000 clones, approximately 7.6% of them singletons. The clonotype was recovered from a man aged 45-65 years in good health and CMV-seronegative. The specimen was PBMCs. The chain recombines TRBV28 with TRBJ1-4; 7 bases are shared with TRBD1. The CDR3 region is CASSRDRENEKLFF. CDR3 sequence (DNA): TGTGCCAGCAGTCGAGACAGGGAAAATGAAAAACTGTTTTTT.